What follows is one T cell receptor (beta chain) and its context. This clone was seen only a few times. What antigen it recognizes has not been identified. No much larger clonotype is one base removed from it; base qualities were not supplied. Other DNA sequences in the same sample also yield this CDR3. The entire isolated RNA was reverse transcribed using the High Capacity cDNA Reverse Transcription Kit, and thus expressed TCRB transcripts were sequenced. Deep immunoSEQ sequencing was applied to naive, central memory and regulatory T cell samples, giving an average of about 3.6 million total reads per sample. After sorted cells were lysed in RLT buffer, RNA was extracted with DNase-treated RNeasy Micro or Mini kits, with the choice depending on cell number. To prevent cross-contamination, every cell subset was processed on its own, while patient and healthy donor samples were processed together. Using the immunoSEQ multiplex PCR, TCRB sequences were amplified from cDNA into 87-bp fragments spanning the CDR3 region. The amplicons were sequenced using the Illumina HiSeq platform. On the authors' methods: PCR bias was computationally corrected using synthetic template baselines, reads within Hamming distance 2 were collapsed, and singletons that could not be merged were discarded. Reads were aligned against IMGT to assign V, D and J genes, CDR3 length and insertions or deletions at six rearrangement sites. Within each subset, clonotype counts were normalized to the number of sorted cells before true diversity and Gini coefficients were calculated with the tcR R package. Repertoire sharing was quantified using the overlap coefficient calculated on TCRB nucleotide sequences. Out-of-frame TCRB sequences from naive cells were analyzed as a proxy for the pre-selection repertoire. TCRdb took over this immuneACCESS table, retaining in-frame rearrangements with V and J assigned. Such tables are incomplete; in checked studies, under half of the missing clones stem from an unresolved V gene, and the remainder is unexplained. The DNA was the basis for D and trimming; V, J and clone size are from that table. The sample table records more than 250,000 clones; over 20% of these occur just once. 0.028% of the sample rests with the top ten.

Measured from the cysteine to the phenylalanine, the CDR3 is 15 residues long. Only CDR3 DNA is held: 45 bases, read in frame from base 1. From a lookup of the germline V gene, CDR1 and CDR2 are MDHEN and SYDVKM. After removal of 4 bases from V and 3 bases from J, the junction retains 7 bases not matched to a gene. The data are from a study of beta chain features in type 1 diabetes (dated by TCRdb to 2016 to 2018). Some background on the complete study: Mean age, gender distribution, total cell number and subset yield did not differ between patients and healthy donors. A total of about 99,000,000 sorted cells were examined across all samples, and RNA yield correlated strongly with the number of cells per subset. The study compared TCRB repertoires of sorted circulating CD4+ T cell subsets between recently diagnosed type 1 diabetes patients and matched healthy donors. Regulatory and stem cell-like memory subsets were obtained from only 8 patients and about eight healthy donors, while naive and central memory subsets were obtained from all 30 or so donors.

Beyond this particular receptor, the publication reports: Shorter templates might have been favored by PCR, but patient and control samples were amplified and corrected together, so both groups would have been affected equally by any skew. A moderate but significant shortening of TCRB CDR3 length was observed in type 1 diabetes patients in all four CD4+ subsets. Because the HLA sub-analyses included only small numbers of individuals, any influence of HLA type on TCRB rearrangement was left unresolved. At VDJ recombination sites, type 1 diabetes patients had fewer insertions and more deleted nucleotides, which implies abnormalities in thymic rearrangement. Because cDNA was sequenced instead of genomic DNA, highly expressing activated cells could be over-represented, though the groups showed no difference in activation or CD3 levels. Naive, central memory and regulatory TCRB repertoires appeared to be more alike among patients than among healthy donors.

Each donor gave one peripheral blood draw, averaging roughly 100 mL, which was collected into heparinised tubes. Naive, central memory, regulatory and stem cell-like memory CD4+ T cells were sorted on a BD FACSAria II using a panel including CD45RO, CCR7, CD25, CD127, CD95 and CD27. Purity was above 95% for every sorted population. PBMCs were separated immediately by Lymphoprep density gradient centrifugation and were stained directly, without being cultured. So that batch effects would be minimized, each experiment stained and sorted samples in pairs, pairing one healthy donor with one patient. Sequenced sample: naive CD4+ T cells from blood. The sample's cell subset or site label is to be understood as: true naive CD4+ T cells. This clonotype originated in a woman between 35 and 50 years old with type 1 diabetes. The chain joins TRBV28 to TRBJ2-7, with 9 central nucleotides matching TRBD1. The nucleotides read TGTGCCAGCAGTTCATCCGGGACAGGGATCTACGAGCAGTACTTC. It translates to CASSSSGTGIYEQYF.